Listed below are T cell receptor beta chains from one sample, sequenced in a study of graft-versus-host responses after intestinal transplantation. Their recognized antigens are unknown. Libraries were prepared by immunoSEQ multiplex PCR; TCRdb keeps only in-frame clonotypes and omits some of them. This sample carries fewer than 150,000 clones, around 90% of them seen once, and the ten largest clones take around 0.15%. The sequenced sample was unstimulated CD4+ T cells sorted from spleen or lymph node cells, obtained before intestinal transplant. Receptors originate from a human donor who received an intestinal transplant. CDR3s include the opening cysteine and the closing phenylalanine or tryptophan. D genes are given only for firm matches. Clone sizes are given selectively: once, few, many, or a class where the clone is expanded.

clone size: .; D gene: .; V gene: TRBV19; J gene: TRBJ2-3; CDR3 DNA: TGTGCCAGTAGTGAGTCCGAGGGCTATACGCAGTATTTT; CDR3 protein: CASSESEGYTQYF
clone size: once; D gene: .; V gene: TRBV11-2; J gene: TRBJ1-6; CDR3 DNA: TGTGCCAGCAGCTTAGATTGGACCCAATCACCCCTCCACTTT; CDR3 protein: CASSLDWTQSPLHF
clone size: .; D gene: TRBD1; V gene: TRBV11-2; J gene: TRBJ2-7; CDR3 DNA: TGTGCCAGCACGCCGGGACAGGGAGCCTACGAGCAGTACTTC; CDR3 protein: CASTPGQGAYEQYF
clone size: many; D gene: .; V gene: TRBV5-1; J gene: TRBJ2-1; CDR3 DNA: TGCGCCAGCAGCTTTGCGGGCTCAACGGAGGAGCAGTTCTTC; CDR3 protein: CASSFAGSTEEQFF
clone size: .; D gene: .; V gene: TRBV20-1; J gene: TRBJ2-7; CDR3 DNA: TGCAGTGCAAGACAGAACTACGAGCAGTACTTC; CDR3 protein: CSARQNYEQYF
clone size: .; D gene: .; V gene: TRBV10-1; J gene: TRBJ1-1; CDR3 DNA: TGCGCCAGCAGTGACGCCAGGATTCTGGGCACTGAAGCTTTCTTT; CDR3 protein: CASSDARILGTEAFF
clone size: .; D gene: .; V gene: TRBV21-1; J gene: TRBJ2-1; CDR3 DNA: TGTGCCAGCAGCGAACTTGACAACAGCTCCTACAATGAGCAGTTCTTC; CDR3 protein: CASSELDNSSYNEQFF
clone size: .; D gene: TRBD1; V gene: TRBV7-3; J gene: TRBJ1-6; CDR3 DNA: TGTGCCAGCAGCCAGGGACAGGGCGGAAATTCACCCCTCCACTTT; CDR3 protein: CASSQGQGGNSPLHF
clone size: .; D gene: TRBD2; V gene: TRBV9; J gene: TRBJ2-2; CDR3 DNA: TGTGCCAGCAACAGACTAGCGGCGAACACCGGGGAGCTGTTTTTT; CDR3 protein: CASNRLAANTGELFF
clone size: .; D gene: .; V gene: TRBV10-3; J gene: TRBJ2-7; CDR3 DNA: TGTGCCATCAGTCTGGTTGAGTCCTACGAGCAGTACTTC; CDR3 protein: CAISLVESYEQYF
clone size: .; D gene: .; V gene: TRBV25-1; J gene: TRBJ1-2; CDR3 DNA: TGTGCCAGCACCGGGGGAGGGGCTCCTTACTATGGCTACACCTTC; CDR3 protein: CASTGGGAPYYGYTF
clone size: .; D gene: .; V gene: TRBV18; J gene: TRBJ2-1; CDR3 DNA: TGTGCCAGCTCACCGGGGCGGTTAAAACCCTCCTACAATGAGCAGTTCTTC; CDR3 protein: CASSPGRLKPSYNEQFF
clone size: .; D gene: .; V gene: TRBV19; J gene: TRBJ1-3; CDR3 DNA: TGTGCCAGTAGCCCCCTTTTGTACTCTGGAAACACCATATATTTT; CDR3 protein: CASSPLLYSGNTIYF
clone size: .; D gene: TRBD2; V gene: TRBV5-6; J gene: TRBJ2-5; CDR3 DNA: TGTGCCAGCAGCTTAAGGACTAGCGGGGGGTACCAAGAGACCCAGTACTTC; CDR3 protein: CASSLRTSGGYQETQYF
clone size: .; D gene: .; V gene: TRBV2; J gene: TRBJ2-3; CDR3 DNA: TGTGCCAGCAGTAAGGACGCTTTGGGCACAGATACGCAGTATTTT; CDR3 protein: CASSKDALGTDTQYF
clone size: .; D gene: .; V gene: TRBV15; J gene: TRBJ2-5; CDR3 DNA: TGTGCCACGAAAATTTTGACCCCCCGAGAGACCCAGTACTTC; CDR3 protein: CATKILTPRETQYF